The clone carrying this T cell receptor (beta chain) was seen more than once but under ten times. These data come from a study of blood T cell repertoires in COVID-19. The overall study: Sources were T cells, B-cell-depleted T cells, or PBMCs; the material itself was cDNA or gDNA.

The authors' processing: Quantification of nucleated cells was approximated via reference gene primer amplification. Data came from immunoSEQ multiplex PCR; TCRdb stores just in-frame clones and leaves some out. The D gene and trimming were derived from the DNA, and the V and J assignments and clone size from that table. The sample holds approximately 150,000 clones; approximately 86% are singletons and the top ten take 15% to 20%. Participants came from fewer than 25 US areas, aged roughly 18 to 95 years. Which cohort a participant joined came from the clinical history participants gave. V trimming: 2 bases; J trimming: 4 bases; junction bases outside the gene matches: 8. The CDR3 runs 18 residues. The germline gives CDR1 KGHDR, CDR2 SFDVKD.

V is TRBV24-1 and J is TRBJ2-2; the match to TRBD1 covers 11 bases. The sample comprised PBMCs or T cells enriched from blood (not recorded which). The sequence came from a man aged 55 to 70 who had recovered from COVID-19. CDR3 nucleotide sequence: TGTGCCACCAGTGATTCCGGGACAGGGGGGTCGGGCACCGGGGAGCTGTTTTTT. It is translated as CATSDSGTGGSGTGELFF.